Sequencing of this T cell receptor beta chain was carried out in a study of T cells in Graves' hyperthyroidism and ophthalmopathy. PBMCs were obtained from 9.5 to 10 ml fresh peripheral blood. Germline values: CDR1 MGHDK, CDR2 SYGVNS. The CDR3 runs 13 residues. Trimming took off 5 bases at V and 2 bases at J, with 6 bases between the two ends. Study-wide points: Most clonotypes expanded in thyroid above 0.001 were likewise present in blood. Ophthalmopathy, which appeared later, was predicted by the model a median approximately 6 months before onset.

Researchers took RNA transcripts and amplified the TCR beta CDR3 regions from them. A first-round RT-PCR of the TCR CDR3 used the HTBI primer set. TCRdb analysed the multiplex PCR reads with MiXCR anew, one entry per CDR3 protein. The table includes 600,000 to 800,000 distinct CDR3 sequences, about 35% detected once. This clonotype was seen repeatedly, ten times or more. Its antigen is unknown. The gene calls are TRBV25-1 and TRBJ2-2; D unclear. The receptor was isolated from a woman in her 40s with Graves' hyperthyroidism. The source material was blood. CDR3 residues: CASSRANTGELFF. In DNA form, the CDR3 reads TGTGCCAGCAGTAGGGCCAACACCGGGGAGCTGTTTTTT.